Listed below are T cell receptor beta chains from one sample, sequenced in a study of blood T cell repertoires in COVID-19. Sequencing was performed with immunoSEQ multiplex PCR; in TCRdb, only in-frame clones are kept and a portion is missing. Among 150,000 to 200,000 clones listed, 70% to 90% were seen once. The sample comprised peripheral blood. The source is a man between 65 and 85 years old with active or convalescent COVID-19. The CDR3 runs from the conserved cysteine through the conserved F or W. Fields, in order: V gene, J gene, D gene, clone size, CDR3 protein, CDR3 DNA. D genes are given only for firm matches. Some rows have no size entry. The others give once, few or many, or a class for an expanded clone.

TRBV6-5	TRBJ2-1	TRBD1	.	CASSMTGDEQFF	TGTGCCAGCAGTATGACAGGGGATGAGCAGTTCTTC
TRBV10-3	TRBJ2-1	TRBD2	.	CAIARTSGRADNEQFF	TGTGCCATCGCTAGGACTAGCGGGAGGGCCGACAATGAGCAGTTCTTC
TRBV10-3	TRBJ2-3	.	.	CAIRGEEELYTDTQYF	TGTGCCATAAGAGGGGAGGAGGAGTTGTACACAGATACGCAGTATTTT
TRBV9	TRBJ2-7	TRBD1	.	CASSPETGTPGYEQYF	TGTGCCAGCAGCCCCGAGACAGGGACCCCGGGATACGAGCAGTACTTC
TRBV11-2	TRBJ1-5	.	.	CASSLEGRGGQPQHF	TGTGCCAGCAGCTTAGAGGGGCGGGGTGGTCAGCCCCAGCATTTT
TRBV11-2	TRBJ2-2	TRBD2	.	CASSFLAGGVGGELFF	TGTGCCAGCAGCTTTCTAGCGGGAGGGGTAGGCGGGGAGCTGTTTTTT
TRBV6-2/TRBV6-3	TRBJ2-7	TRBD1	.	CASSCRDRASCYEQYF	TGTGCCAGCAGCTGTCGGGACAGGGCTAGTTGTTACGAGCAGTACTTC
TRBV5-1	TRBJ1-6	.	.	CASSLGGRNSPLHF	TGCGCCAGCAGCTTGGGGGGCCGTAATTCACCCCTCCACTTT
TRBV9	TRBJ2-1	TRBD2	.	CASSVVGAFGGSSYNEQFF	TGTGCCAGCAGCGTAGTCGGTGCTTTCGGGGGGAGCTCCTACAATGAGCAGTTCTTC
TRBV7-2	TRBJ1-2	TRBD1	.	CASSLEAGTGSGYTF	TGTGCCAGCAGCTTAGAGGCCGGGACAGGGTCTGGCTACACCTTC
TRBV5-6	TRBJ2-2	TRBD2	.	CASSYRTSGVNTGELFF	TGTGCCAGCAGCTATCGGACTAGCGGGGTCAACACCGGGGAGCTGTTTTTT
TRBV24-1	TRBJ1-5	.	.	CATSASEGYDQPQHF	TGTGCCACCAGCGCATCTGAGGGTTACGATCAGCCCCAGCATTTT
TRBV5-1	TRBJ2-1	TRBD2	.	CASSLVGGTSGRVSYNEQFF	TGCGCCAGCAGCTTGGTAGGTGGGACTAGCGGGAGGGTCTCCTACAATGAGCAGTTCTTC
TRBV29-1	TRBJ1-1	.	few	CSVAPAIEAFF	TGCAGCGTTGCTCCCGCTATTGAAGCTTTCTTT
TRBV30	TRBJ1-2	.	.	CAWSLQAGRSDYGYTF	TGTGCCTGGAGCCTCCAGGCGGGGAGATCAGACTATGGCTACACCTTC
TRBV7-9	TRBJ1-2	.	.	CASSHSSLANYGYTF	TGTGCCAGCAGCCACTCGTCACTCGCTAACTATGGCTACACCTTC
TRBV6-6	TRBJ2-7	TRBD1	.	CARRLRGFFYEQYF	TGTGCCAGACGCCTCAGGGGGTTCTTCTACGAGCAGTACTTC
TRBV4-1	TRBJ2-2	TRBD2	.	CASSQEGAGGPHGELFF	TGCGCCAGCAGCCAAGAAGGGGCGGGAGGGCCGCACGGGGAGCTGTTTTTT
TRBV7-2	TRBJ1-2	.	few	CASSPRSSGYTF	TGTGCCAGCAGCCCCAGGTCTAGCGGCTACACCTTC
TRBV30	TRBJ2-7	.	.	CAWTTGYEQYF	TGTGCCTGGACAACAGGGTACGAGCAGTACTTC
TRBV27	TRBJ1-3	TRBD1	.	CASSFSGDSSGNTIYF	TGTGCCAGCAGTTTCTCGGGGGACAGCTCTGGAAACACCATATATTTT
TRBV11-2	TRBJ2-3	TRBD2	.	CASSLTPIAGSTDTQYF	TGTGCCAGCAGCTTAACCCCCATAGCGGGGAGCACAGATACGCAGTATTTT
TRBV19	TRBJ1-5	.	.	CASTAAGPSNQPQHF	TGTGCCAGTACCGCCGCGGGTCCTAGCAATCAGCCCCAGCATTTT
TRBV5-4	TRBJ1-1	.	.	CASSLDSNVGNTEAFF	TGTGCCAGCAGCTTGGACAGTAACGTAGGGAACACTGAAGCTTTCTTT
TRBV9	TRBJ1-6	.	.	CASSVGWGKNSPLHF	TGTGCCAGCAGCGTAGGATGGGGCAAAAATTCACCCCTCCACTTT
TRBV19	TRBJ2-1	.	.	CASSTARGEQFF	TGTGCCAGTAGTACGGCACGGGGTGAGCAGTTCTTC
TRBV5-1	TRBJ1-4	TRBD1	.	CASKPGQAIEKLFF	TGCGCCAGCAAGCCGGGACAGGCGATTGAAAAACTGTTTTTT
TRBV11-2	TRBJ2-5	TRBD1	.	CASSLSTGGLETQYF	TGTGCCAGCAGCTTAAGTACAGGGGGCCTAGAGACCCAGTACTTC